A single sample is the source of the 30 T cell receptor beta chains below, sequenced in a study of cytomegalovirus exposure and HLA in healthy donors. The PCR employed 60 Vbeta primers together with 13 Jbeta primers. Repertoires were generated with immunoSEQ multiplex PCR, while TCRdb's copy carries only in-frame clones and drops some. The sample has roughly 71,000 clones, 65% to 70% seen once. The sequenced sample was PBMCs. The receptors shown here come from a man in his forties in good health and CMV-seropositive.

Note on this clone: This same CDR3 is encoded by further DNA sequences in the sample. J is TRBJ1-1 and V is TRBV6-5; D is possibly TRBD1 (5 bases). The CDR3 sequence is 13 residues long. Germline-derived CDR1 and CDR2 are MNHEY and SVGAGI. Deletions cut 4 bases from V and 1 base from J, with 7 bases between. CDR3 protein: CASSLQGNTEAFF. The DNA of the CDR3 is TGTGCCAGCAGTTTGCAGGGGAACACTGAAGCTTTCTTT.

This clone is a singleton in its sample. The chain couples TRBV4-1 to TRBJ2-5, with D unclear. Trimming left V 0 bases short and J 7 bases short, with 18 bases between. The CDR3 consists of 16 residues. Germline V gives CDR1 MGHRA, CDR2 YSYEKL. The CDR3 DNA reads TGCGCCAGCAGCCAAGACCAGCTAGGCCCCGACGGGACCCAGTACTTC. Its protein is CASSQDQLGPDGTQYF.

V is TRBV11-2 and J is TRBJ1-4; 9 positions agree with TRBD1. The V segment lost 5 bases and the J segment 7 bases; nucleotides outside the gene matches: 5. CDR3 length: 14 residues. Germline V gene lookup returns CDR1 SGHAT and CDR2 FQNNGV. Here the CDR3 reads CASSRDRAAEKLFF. CDR3 nucleotide sequence: TGTGCCAGCAGCCGGGACAGGGCGGCTGAAAAACTGTTTTTT.

This clone was seen only once. This sequence joins TRBV28 and TRBJ1-6; D perhaps matches TRBD1 (6 bases). The V gene's germline CDR1 is MDHEN and CDR2 SYDVKM. The CDR3 extends over 14 amino acids. V lost 7 bases and J lost 13, with 20 bases in between. The CDR3 reads CASTAGTPVNPLHF. The CDR3 DNA reads as TGTGCCAGCACGGCCGGGACACCCGTTAATCCCCTCCACTTT.

The rearrangement uses TRBV11-1 and TRBJ2-7; 8 nucleotides align to TRBD2. With 8 bases clipped from V and 7 bases from J, the junction kept 7 bases outside the gene matches. Germline V gene data show CDR1 as SGHAT and CDR2 as FQDESV (reference sequence). The CDR3 has 12 amino acids. The CDR3 bases are TGTGCCAGCGCCGGGGGGGGTGGAGAGCAGTACTTC. Protein sequence: CASAGGGGEQYF.

The chain couples TRBV4-1 to TRBJ2-3; 9 bases are shared with TRBD2. Per the germline V gene, CDR1 is MGHRA and CDR2 is YSYEKL. With V trimmed by 4 bases and J by 2 bases, 7 bases remained unmatched. The CDR3 length is 16 residues. CDR3 residues: CASSLAGGRVTDTQYF. The CDR3 DNA is TGCGCCAGCAGCCTGGCGGGGGGGCGGGTCACAGATACGCAGTATTTT.

This clone showed up just a few times. The gene calls are TRBV5-1 and TRBJ1-2; D not resolved. CDR3 size: 13 residues. Trimming removed 3 bases at V and 0 bases at J, with 6 bases between. From germline, CDR1 is SGHRS and CDR2 YFSETQ. The CDR3 DNA follows: TGCGCCAGCAGCTCCCGTCCTAACTATGGCTACACCTTC. It codes for CASSSRPNYGYTF.

This clone was counted once. V gene TRBV15 combines with J gene TRBJ2-1, with TRBD2 matching over 8 bases. The germline gives CDR1 LNHNV, CDR2 YYDKDF (reference sequence). The CDR3 is 17 residues long. V shed 4 bases and J 0 bases; nucleotides not matched to a gene: 8. DNA for the CDR3: TGTGCCACCAGCACCCGAGGACTAGCCAGCTCCTACAATGAGCAGTTCTTC. Its protein product is CATSTRGLASSYNEQFF.

This sequence joins TRBV5-1 and TRBJ1-3; weak D call: TRBD1 (5 bases). The CDR3 is 14 residues long. Between the trimmed V and J ends, which lost 9 bases and 0 bases, there was a span of 13 bases. The germline gives CDR1 SGHRS, CDR2 YFSETQ. CDR3 protein: CATRTGLSGNTIYF. Written as DNA, the CDR3 is TGCGCCACTAGAACAGGCCTCTCTGGAAACACCATATATTTT.

The V and J genes are TRBV28 and TRBJ1-6; D perhaps matches TRBD1 (5 bases). The CDR3 extends over 15 amino acids. Germline lookup yields CDR1 MDHEN and CDR2 SYDVKM. With 8 bases removed from V and 7 bases from J, the gap between germline ends came to 18 bases. CDR3 sequence: CASGGGSGQNSPLHF. CDR3 coding DNA: TGTGCCAGCGGGGGGGGGAGCGGGCAAAATTCACCCCTCCACTTT.

This clone was recorded a few times. The V gene is TRBV29-1, the J gene TRBJ1-1, with 7 bases matching TRBD1. Trimming removed 4 bases from V and 0 bases from J; junction bases left unmatched: 2. This CDR3 has 13 residues. Germline CDR1 is SQVTM and CDR2 is ANQGSEA. CDR3 in DNA: TGCAGCGTTGGGGACAGAATGAACACTGAAGCTTTCTTT. Translated, it gives CSVGDRMNTEAFF.

As concerns this clone: Distinct nucleotide sequences in the sample also encode this CDR3. This chain connects TRBV18 to TRBJ2-2; perhaps TRBD2 as D (7 bases). CDR1 KGHSH and CDR2 LQKENI come from the germline V gene. This CDR3 is built from 17 residues. V was shortened by 3 bases and J by 7 bases, with 21 bases between the two germline ends. The CDR3 region is CASSPTGTGGLGGELFF. CDR3 sequence (DNA): TGTGCCAGCTCACCTACCGGGACGGGGGGCCTCGGCGGGGAGCTGTTTTTT.

The chain uses TRBV30 and TRBJ2-1; 9 nucleotides align to TRBD1. The CDR3 length is 14 residues. The germline CDR1 and CDR2 sequences are GTSNPN and SVGIG (reference sequence). V dropped 4 bases and J dropped 8; count of bases not matched to a gene: 9. The CDR3 protein is CAWMGLGQGDEQFF. The CDR3 bases are TGTGCCTGGATGGGCCTGGGACAGGGCGATGAGCAGTTCTTC. Looking up the rest from reference TRBV30 and TRBJ2-1 gives the full variable domain: SQTIHQWPATLVQPVGSPLSLECTVEGTSNPNLYWYRQAAGRGLQLLFYSVGIGQISSEVPQNLSASRPQDRQFILSSKKLLLSDSGFYLCAWMGLGQGDEQFFGPGTRLTVL.

The chain recombines TRBV7-9 with TRBJ1-1; D might be TRBD1 (5 bases). Germline CDR1 SEHNR, CDR2 FQNEAQ (reference sequence). The CDR3 spans 15 residues. The V gene lost 5 bases and the J gene lost 5 bases, with 18 bases spanning the gap. For the CDR3, the DNA is TGTGCCAGCAGCCCGTGGCGGGGGGGAAGGACTGAAGCTTTCTTT. Translating it yields CASSPWRGGRTEAFF. Combining the CDR3 with reference TRBV7-9 and TRBJ1-1 gives the whole variable domain DTGVSQNPRHKITKRGQNVTFRCDPISEHNRLYWYRQTLGQGPEFLTYFQNEAQLEKSRLLSDRFSAERPKGSFSTLEIQRTEQGDSAMYLCASSPWRGGRTEAFFGQGTRLTVV.

This clone was counted a few times. The gene calls are TRBV18 and TRBJ2-6; D is undetermined. The CDR3 length is 17 residues. Germline V CDR1 and CDR2: KGHSH, LQKENI. The V end was cut by 2 bases, the J end by 1 base, with 12 bases between. The CDR3 here is CASSPEAAKSGANVLTF. The CDR3 nucleotides read TGTGCCAGCTCACCAGAGGCAGCTAAATCTGGGGCCAACGTCCTGACTTTC.

The chain links TRBV10-3 to TRBJ1-1; weak D call: TRBD1 (6 bases). V lost 3 bases to trimming and J lost 6 bases, with 8 bases between them. The CDR3 has 12 residues. Germline V gene sequence: CDR1 ENHRY, CDR2 SYGVKD. The CDR3 loop reads CAISDAGAEAFF. The CDR3 DNA reads TGTGCCATCAGTGATGCAGGGGCTGAAGCTTTCTTT.

The chain uses TRBV5-6 and TRBJ2-7; D might be TRBD1 (6 bases). From germline, CDR1 is SGHDT and CDR2 YYEEEE. Trimming pared 4 bases from V and 0 bases from J, leaving 11 bases between. The CDR3 loop spans 14 amino acids. CDR3: CASSTQGSSYEQYF. As DNA, the CDR3 is TGTGCCAGCAGCACACAGGGAAGCTCCTACGAGCAGTACTTC.

The chain has TRBV4-1 and TRBJ1-2; D call uncertain. The CDR3 contains 11 residues. The V and J ends lost 1 base and 8 bases respectively, with 5 bases between them. Germline V gene lookup returns CDR1 MGHRA and CDR2 YSYEKL. CDR3 in amino acids: CASSQVGGYTF. The CDR3 DNA follows: TGCGCCAGCAGCCAAGTTGGCGGCTACACCTTC.

The chain is built from TRBV28 and TRBJ1-2; possible D gene TRBD1, 5 bases. Looked up from germline, CDR1 is MDHEN and CDR2 is SYDVKM. The V end was cut by 2 bases, the J end by 11 bases, with 12 bases between. The CDR3 has 12 residues. The CDR3 DNA follows: TGTGCCAGCAGTTTAGATCACCGGGGGTACACCTTC. This codes for CASSLDHRGYTF.

The rearrangement links TRBV6-1 to TRBJ2-7, with D maybe TRBD1 (5 bases). Trimming stripped 7 bases from V and 0 bases from J, with 10 bases between. CDR3 size: 13 residues. Germline V lookup: CDR1 MNHNS, CDR2 SASEGT. Here the CDR3 DNA reads TGTGCCAGCACTTTAGACAGCTCCTACGAGCAGTACTTC. It translates to CASTLDSSYEQYF.

The rearrangement links TRBV30 to TRBJ2-1, with TRBD1 identical over 8 bases. Germline values: CDR1 GTSNPN, CDR2 SVGIG (reference sequence). V dropped 2 bases and J dropped 7; count of bases not matched to a gene: 7. This CDR3 has 14 residues. CDR3 coding DNA: TGTGCCTGGAGTAGGTGGCAGGGGGCAAATGAGCAGTTCTTC. Residues: CAWSRWQGANEQFF.

There are a few counts of this clone. Mismatch with germline at one junction end may stem from a read error. Other DNA sequences in the sample encode the same CDR3. The chain uses TRBV27 and TRBJ1-2, with TRBD1 matching 7 bases. Looked up from germline, CDR1 is MNHEY and CDR2 is SMNVEV (reference sequence). The CDR3 runs to 14 residues. The CDR3 is CASSLSPGGNGYTF. CDR3 in DNA: TGTGCCAGCAGCTTATCTCCAGGGGGTAATGGCTACACCTTC.

This clone was detected only a few times. The rearrangement links TRBV15 to TRBJ2-3; D perhaps matches TRBD2 (5 bases). The CDR3 is made up of 14 amino acids. V was pared by 5 bases and J by 2 bases, with 11 bases between. The V gene's germline CDR1 is LNHNV and CDR2 YYDKDF (reference sequence). CDR3: CATSGGLYTDTQYF. CDR3 DNA: TGTGCCACCAGCGGAGGACTCTACACAGATACGCAGTATTTT.

CDR3 nucleotide sequence: TGTGCCATCAGTGTAGGTGGGGACAATTTGAACACTGAAGCTTTCTTT. This gives the protein CAISVGGDNLNTEAFF. The rearrangement joins TRBV10-3 to TRBJ1-1; TRBD1 is a possible D gene (6 bases). Deletions cut 4 bases from V and 0 bases from J, with 15 bases between. The germline V gene encodes CDR1 ENHRY and CDR2 SYGVKD. This CDR3 region has 16 residues.

The chain has TRBV6-5 and TRBJ2-5; 8 bases are shared with TRBD1. Germline CDR1 reads MNHEY; CDR2 reads SVGAGI. The CDR3 has 14 residues. V trimming: 5 bases; J trimming: 4 bases; junction bases outside the gene matches: 6. The CDR3 DNA follows: TGTGCCAGCAGTCCCGGGACAGGCGGAGAGACCCAGTACTTC. Translated: CASSPGTGGETQYF.

The rearrangement uses TRBV7-8 and TRBJ2-3, with D unresolved. Germline CDR1 reads SGHVS; CDR2 reads FQNEAQ. V lost 5 bases and J lost 4, with 10 bases in between. The CDR3 is made up of 13 amino acids. Here the CDR3 reads CASSPRLADTQYF. CDR3 nucleotides: TGTGCCAGCAGCCCTCGACTTGCAGATACGCAGTATTTT.

This clone was picked up a small number of times. V usage is TRBV27 and J usage is TRBJ2-7, with D perhaps matching TRBD1 (6 bases). V was clipped by 6 bases and J by 1 base, with 13 bases between them. This CDR3 contains 14 residues. Germline V gene data show CDR1 as MNHEY and CDR2 as SMNVEV (reference sequence). The CDR3: CASSQGPQSYEQYF. The CDR3 DNA reads as TGTGCCAGCAGCCAGGGGCCCCAGTCCTACGAGCAGTACTTC.

The chain has TRBV6-5 and TRBJ2-3, with TRBD1 matching 9 bases. V trimming: 6 bases; J trimming: 1 base; junction bases outside the gene matches: 2. In germline, CDR1 is MNHEY, CDR2 SVGAGI. The CDR3 loop spans 14 amino acids. CDR3 nucleotide sequence: TGTGCCAGCAGAAGGGACAGGGGCACAGATACGCAGTATTTT. Its protein is CASRRDRGTDTQYF.

V and J are TRBV10-1 and TRBJ2-2; TRBD1 matches 10 bases. This CDR3 is 18 amino acids long. Per the germline V gene, CDR1 is WNHNN and CDR2 is SYGVQD (reference sequence). The V and J ends lost 4 bases and 0 bases, in that order; junction bases with no gene match: 8. The CDR3 DNA reads as TGCGCCAGCAGTGGGCCGGGACAGGGGACAACGAACACCGGGGAGCTGTTTTTT. This encodes CASSGPGQGTTNTGELFF.

This chain connects TRBV7-9 to TRBJ2-5; 12 bases align to TRBD2. V was pared by 4 bases and J by 0 bases, with 3 bases of the junction left unmatched. Germline loops: CDR1 SEHNR, CDR2 FQNEAQ (reference sequence). This CDR3 region has 16 residues. The CDR3 is CASSYTSGGYQETQYF. In DNA, the CDR3 is TGTGCCAGCAGCTACACTAGCGGGGGGTACCAAGAGACCCAGTACTTC.